A selection of T cell receptor beta chains follows, all from one sample in a study of spatial heterogeneity in lung cancer. TCRdb analysed the 5' RACE reads with MiXCR anew, one entry per CDR3 protein. The sample includes over 1,500 distinct CDR3 sequences, 18% seen only once; the top ten take 40% to 45%. The source material was PBMCs, sampled at surgery. Receptors were obtained from a male donor with early-stage non-small cell lung cancer. Both conserved end residues are trimmed from each CDR3. Each record gives: V gene, CDR3 protein.

TRBV28 ASNSGQGRSREQY
TRBV2 ATTGALYEQY
TRBV5-5 ASSSPSTDTQY
TRBV6-1 ASSEAWQYNEQF
TRBV6-5 AGRNRVETQN
TRBV29-1 SVETGAYGYT
TRBV29-1 SVFGTSGLKEQY
TRBV6-2/TRBV6-3 ASKIAGASYEQY
TRBV7-8 ASSDWGGSTDTQY
TRBV7-2 ASRTGSSYEQY
TRBV29-1 SVMDADNSPLH
TRBV6-5 ASTLAGGQTEAF
TRBV20-1 SATLSGYTDTQY
TRBV2 ARRGQGTGELF
TRBV13 ASSLGTGEGTDTQY
TRBV28 ASSLNYEQY
TRBV7-9 ASSPFVGEETQY
TRBV11-2 ASSQGTGLGSLNEQF
TRBV5-4 ASSLGGDTQY
TRBV20-1 SARDPTGPMTEAF
TRBV19 ASSTGTAIYGYT
TRBV20-1 SAADRGVRETQY